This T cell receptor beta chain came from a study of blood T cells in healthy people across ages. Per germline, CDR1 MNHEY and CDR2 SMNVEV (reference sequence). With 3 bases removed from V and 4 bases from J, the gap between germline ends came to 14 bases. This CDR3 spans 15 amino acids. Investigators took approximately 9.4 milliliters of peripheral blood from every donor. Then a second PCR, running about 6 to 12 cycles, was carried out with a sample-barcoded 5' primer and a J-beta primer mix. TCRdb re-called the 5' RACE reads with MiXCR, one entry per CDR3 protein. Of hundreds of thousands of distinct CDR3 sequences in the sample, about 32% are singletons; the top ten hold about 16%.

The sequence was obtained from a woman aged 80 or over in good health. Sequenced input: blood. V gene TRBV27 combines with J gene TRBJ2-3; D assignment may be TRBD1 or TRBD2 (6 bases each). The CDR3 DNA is TGTGCCAGCAGTTTTGGGGGGCCGAGGGCAGATACGCAGTATTTT. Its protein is CASSFGGPRADTQYF.